These T cell receptor beta chains were read from a single sample in a study of identical twins. One entry per CDR3 protein, called by TCRdb with MiXCR from the 5' RACE reads. The table shows 400,000 to 500,000 distinct CDR3 sequences, with around a sixth occurring only once. Sequenced input: naive T cells sorted from blood. The receptors here all came from a man aged 45-60 years in good health. CDR3s include the opening cysteine and the closing phenylalanine or tryptophan. A D gene is named only where the DNA matches it firmly. Only some rows state a clone size, as once, few, many or a class for expanded clones.

j_call clone_size v_call d_call cdr3_aa cdr3_nt
TRBJ2-5 few TRBV6-5 NA CASSYSISRETQETQYF TGTGCCAGCAGTTACTCGATTTCCCGGGAGACCCAAGAGACCCAGTACTTC
TRBJ2-7 NA TRBV6-5 NA CASSYQGLSYEQYF TGTGCCAGCAGTTATCAGGGACTCTCCTACGAGCAGTACTTC
TRBJ2-3 many TRBV10-3 NA CAISEVVLTDTQYF TGTGCCATCAGTGAGGTGGTCCTCACAGATACGCAGTATTTT
TRBJ2-2 NA TRBV7-8 NA CASSLTGSGELFF TGTGCCAGCAGCTTAACAGGGTCCGGGGAGCTGTTTTTT
TRBJ2-3 NA TRBV27 NA CASSTLTGTDTQYF TGTGCCAGCAGTACATTGACCGGCACAGATACGCAGTATTTT
TRBJ2-1 many TRBV20-1 TRBD2 CSARDLAGVNEQFF TGCAGTGCTAGAGACCTAGCGGGGGTCAATGAGCAGTTCTTC
TRBJ2-4 many TRBV12-3/TRBV12-4 NA CASSFSGDKNIQYF TGTGCCAGCAGTTTTTCTGGGGACAAAAACATTCAGTACTTC
TRBJ2-6 NA TRBV12-3/TRBV12-4 TRBD1 CASGRGLGANVLTF TGTGCCAGCGGTAGGGGGCTTGGGGCCAACGTCCTGACTTTC
TRBJ2-1 NA TRBV7-9 NA CASSFRIAVYNEQFF TGTGCCAGCAGCTTCCGGATAGCGGTTTACAATGAGCAGTTCTTC
TRBJ1-3 few TRBV12-3/TRBV12-4 NA CASSFGPGPGNTIYF TGTGCCAGCAGTTTCGGTCCGGGGCCTGGAAACACCATATATTTT
TRBJ2-7 NA TRBV28 TRBD1 CASRQPGQGLTYEQYF TGTGCCAGCAGACAACCGGGACAGGGACTAACCTACGAGCAGTACTTC
TRBJ2-1 NA TRBV25-1 NA CASSDRGAAEQFF TGTGCCAGCAGTGATCGAGGGGCGGCTGAGCAGTTCTTC
TRBJ2-7 few TRBV29-1 TRBD2 CSVSGRVGYEQYF TGCAGCGTGAGCGGGAGGGTTGGCTACGAGCAGTACTTC
TRBJ2-1 many TRBV6-2/TRBV6-3 NA CASNPTGFSNEQFF TGTGCCAGCAATCCAACAGGGTTCTCCAATGAGCAGTTCTTC
TRBJ2-1 few TRBV5-1 NA CASRPTPYNEQFF TGCGCCAGCCGCCCTACACCTTACAATGAGCAGTTCTTC
TRBJ2-7 few TRBV5-5 TRBD1 CASSLGPGQGNEQYF TGTGCCAGCAGCTTGGGCCCGGGACAGGGGAACGAGCAGTACTTC
TRBJ1-6 NA TRBV20-1 NA CSARVGAESSYNSPLHF TGCAGTGCTAGAGTTGGGGCGGAGAGCTCCTATAATTCACCCCTCCACTTT
TRBJ2-5 NA TRBV4-1 NA CASSQVGLQETQYF TGCGCCAGCAGCCAAGTGGGGCTCCAAGAGACCCAGTACTTC
TRBJ1-2 many TRBV24-1 NA CATSDLDSNYGYTF TGTGCCACCAGTGATTTGGACAGTAACTATGGCTACACCTTC
TRBJ2-3 NA TRBV6-2/TRBV6-3 TRBD2 CASSYSAGGADTQYF TGTGCCAGCAGTTATTCGGCGGGGGGCGCAGATACGCAGTATTTT
TRBJ2-7 many TRBV5-1 NA CASSVRDRTGEQYF TGCGCCAGCAGCGTAAGGGACCGAACCGGCGAGCAGTACTTC
TRBJ2-1 few TRBV12-3/TRBV12-4 TRBD2 CASSFGRRGGHKNNEQFF TGTGCCAGCAGTTTCGGTCGGCGGGGGGGACATAAGAACAATGAGCAGTTCTTC
TRBJ1-6 many TRBV27 NA CASSNGNSPLHF TGTGCCAGCAGTAATGGGAATTCACCCCTCCACTTT
TRBJ1-5 NA TRBV4-2 NA CASSQEVFSNQPQHF TGTGCCAGCAGCCAAGAGGTCTTCAGCAATCAGCCCCAGCATTTT
TRBJ2-2 NA TRBV5-1 NA CASSPDTNTGELFF TGCGCCAGCAGTCCGGACACAAACACCGGGGAGCTGTTTTTT
TRBJ1-2 NA TRBV6-1 NA CASSPFLNYGYTF TGTGCCAGCAGTCCTTTTCTTAACTATGGCTACACCTTC
TRBJ2-7 many TRBV28 NA CASSSSGTYEQYF TGTGCCAGCAGTTCCTCCGGGACCTACGAGCAGTACTTC
TRBJ2-5 few TRBV9 NA CASSQGAVGETQYF TGTGCCAGCAGCCAGGGTGCGGTTGGGGAGACCCAGTACTTC
TRBJ2-2 many TRBV5-4 NA CASSLDGRESRGELFF TGTGCCAGCAGCTTGGATGGACGAGAAAGCCGTGGGGAGCTGTTTTTT
TRBJ2-3 few TRBV10-2 TRBD2 CASSDSGGHWTDTQYF TGCGCCAGCAGTGATAGCGGGGGCCATTGGACAGATACGCAGTATTTT
TRBJ2-5 NA TRBV9 TRBD2 CASSPGAAGGPSETQYF TGTGCCAGCAGCCCCGGGGCGGCGGGGGGGCCTTCAGAGACCCAGTACTTC
TRBJ2-3 many TRBV20-1 TRBD2 CSAASIAGGSTDTQYF TGCAGTGCGGCTTCTATAGCGGGGGGGAGCACAGATACGCAGTATTTT
TRBJ2-7 many TRBV4-3 TRBD2 CASSHLTPGLGAGEQYF TGCGCCAGCAGCCACTTAACCCCGGGACTGGGAGCGGGGGAGCAGTACTTC
TRBJ2-1 few TRBV7-2 TRBD1 CASSLVWDRANEQFF TGTGCCAGCAGCTTAGTGTGGGACAGGGCCAATGAGCAGTTCTTC
TRBJ1-5 NA TRBV20-1 NA CSARVGGWQPQHF TGCAGTGCTAGAGTAGGAGGATGGCAGCCCCAGCATTTT
TRBJ2-7 NA TRBV20-1 TRBD2 CSARGGPSGGSYEQYF TGCAGTGCTAGGGGTGGACCTTCGGGGGGCTCCTACGAGCAGTACTTC
TRBJ2-7 NA TRBV20-1 TRBD1 CSARRGDRAYEQYF TGCAGTGCTAGACGAGGGGACAGGGCATACGAGCAGTACTTC
TRBJ2-5 many TRBV25-1 NA CASSGGATQYF TGTGCCAGCAGTGGAGGGGCGACCCAGTACTTC
TRBJ1-2 few TRBV27 NA CASSLTYSMGYTF TGTGCCAGCAGTCTAACCTACTCTATGGGCTACACCTTC
TRBJ2-3 many TRBV15 NA CATSRDIGIYTDTQYF TGTGCCACCAGCAGAGATATCGGCATCTACACAGATACGCAGTATTTT
TRBJ2-7 NA TRBV5-5 NA CASSSPRGTEQYF TGTGCCAGCAGCTCCCCTCGGGGTACCGAGCAGTACTTC
TRBJ2-3 NA TRBV28 TRBD1 CASSLDRAGTDTQYF TGTGCCAGCAGTTTGGACAGGGCTGGGACAGATACGCAGTATTTT
TRBJ1-1 NA TRBV11-3 NA CASSRLGDTEAFF TGTGCCAGCAGCCGATTGGGGGACACTGAAGCTTTCTTT
TRBJ2-7 few TRBV7-2 NA CASSLGLVSYEQYF TGTGCCAGCAGCTTAGGACTAGTTTCCTACGAGCAGTACTTC
TRBJ2-6 NA TRBV12-5 NA CASGFRTGGANVLTF TGTGCTAGTGGTTTCAGGACCGGTGGGGCCAACGTCCTGACTTTC
TRBJ2-7 few TRBV6-2/TRBV6-3 NA CASRTSGPSYEQYF TGTGCCAGCAGGACATCGGGACCGAGCTACGAGCAGTACTTC